This TCR beta chain comes out of a study of T cells in Graves' hyperthyroidism and ophthalmopathy. TCR beta CDR3 region amplification was performed from RNA transcripts. HTBI primers drove first-round RT-PCR of the TCR CDR3. TCRdb recomputed calls from the multiplex PCR reads with MiXCR, one row per CDR3 protein. This sample has 500,000 to 650,000 distinct CDR3 sequences, with 13% to 15% found just once. In this sample, this clonotype turned up a few times. The V and J ends lost 5 bases and 10 bases respectively, with 17 bases between them. CDR3 length: 14 residues. Looked up from germline, CDR1 is MDHEN and CDR2 is SYDVKM. Subjects aged 18 to 65 presented with newly diagnosed hyperthyroidism of less than 2 months' duration. Patients with uncontrolled infections, other autoimmune diseases, pregnancy or lactation were excluded. The study based diagnoses on clinical symptoms, serum thyroxine and TRAb, thyroid ultrasound and orbital computed tomography.

The sample taken for sequencing was blood. This TCR was recovered from a woman aged 40-49 years with Graves' hyperthyroidism. V usage is TRBV28 and J usage is TRBJ1-4; no reliable D call. The CDR3, as DNA: TGTGCCAGCAGTCCCAACGTTCTCCCGGGAAAACTGTTTTTT. Translated: CASSPNVLPGKLFF.